The clone carrying this T cell receptor (beta chain) was seen only a few times. Its antigen is not identified. CDR1 is SEHNR and CDR2 is FQNEAQ in the germline V gene (reference sequence). V shed 4 bases, J shed 3 bases, and the junction held 5 bases outside the gene matches. This CDR3 region has 15 residues. This sample was included in a study of beta chain features in type 1 diabetes. Whole-study results and caveats: Whether HLA type influences TCRB rearrangement remained unresolved here.

Sequenced material consisted of expressed TCRB transcripts (all of the isolated RNA was reverse transcribed). Clones were sequenced by immunoSEQ multiplex PCR, and TCRdb holds only the in-frame ones, with some missing. The sample has hundreds of thousands of clones, roughly 16% seen once; the top ten hold 0.023%. The chain has TRBV7-9 and TRBJ2-7, with 11 bases identical to TRBD2. The sample taken for sequencing was naive CD4+ T cells from blood. The sequence derives from a woman in her late teens or twenties in good health. Here the CDR3 DNA reads TGTGCCAGCAGCTCGACTCTAGCGGGAGGCTACGAGCAGTACTTC. Translation gives CASSSTLAGGYEQYF.